This T cell receptor (beta chain) was retrieved from a study of blood T cell repertoires in COVID-19. CDR3 size: 15 residues. CDR1 is LNHDA and CDR2 is SQIVND in the germline V gene (reference sequence). J was trimmed by 5 bases and V by 5 bases; bases with no gene match: 12. Original processing notes: Estimated nucleated cell counts came from reference gene primer amplification. Here immunoSEQ multiplex PCR was the method, and the copy in TCRdb shows in-frame clones only, minus some. V and J calls and clone size are given by that table; D and trimming were obtained from the DNA. The sample lists under 300,000 clones; approximately 86% were seen once.

The receptor comes from a woman in her thirties or forties with acute COVID-19. The specimen sequenced was PBMCs or T cells enriched from blood (not recorded which). The chain joins TRBV19 to TRBJ2-7, with 7 nucleotides matching TRBD1. CDR3 protein: CASSALRQGSHEQYF. The CDR3 region has the DNA TGTGCCAGTAGTGCCCTTCGACAGGGTAGCCACGAGCAGTACTTC.